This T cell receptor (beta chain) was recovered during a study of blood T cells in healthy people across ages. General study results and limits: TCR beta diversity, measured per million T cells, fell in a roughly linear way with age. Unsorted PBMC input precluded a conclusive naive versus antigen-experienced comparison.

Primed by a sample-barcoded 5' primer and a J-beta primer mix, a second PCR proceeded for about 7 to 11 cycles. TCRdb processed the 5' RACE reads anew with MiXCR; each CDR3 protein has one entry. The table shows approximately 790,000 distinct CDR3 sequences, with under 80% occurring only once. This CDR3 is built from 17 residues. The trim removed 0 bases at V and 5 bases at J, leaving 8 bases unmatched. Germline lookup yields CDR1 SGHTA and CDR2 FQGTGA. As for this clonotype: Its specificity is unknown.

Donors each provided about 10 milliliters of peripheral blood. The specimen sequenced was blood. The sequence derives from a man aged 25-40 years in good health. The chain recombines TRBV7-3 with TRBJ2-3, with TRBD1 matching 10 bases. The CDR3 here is CASSLTVTTGGGDTQYF. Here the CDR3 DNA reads TGTGCCAGCAGCTTAACGGTGACGACAGGGGGCGGAGATACGCAGTATTTT.